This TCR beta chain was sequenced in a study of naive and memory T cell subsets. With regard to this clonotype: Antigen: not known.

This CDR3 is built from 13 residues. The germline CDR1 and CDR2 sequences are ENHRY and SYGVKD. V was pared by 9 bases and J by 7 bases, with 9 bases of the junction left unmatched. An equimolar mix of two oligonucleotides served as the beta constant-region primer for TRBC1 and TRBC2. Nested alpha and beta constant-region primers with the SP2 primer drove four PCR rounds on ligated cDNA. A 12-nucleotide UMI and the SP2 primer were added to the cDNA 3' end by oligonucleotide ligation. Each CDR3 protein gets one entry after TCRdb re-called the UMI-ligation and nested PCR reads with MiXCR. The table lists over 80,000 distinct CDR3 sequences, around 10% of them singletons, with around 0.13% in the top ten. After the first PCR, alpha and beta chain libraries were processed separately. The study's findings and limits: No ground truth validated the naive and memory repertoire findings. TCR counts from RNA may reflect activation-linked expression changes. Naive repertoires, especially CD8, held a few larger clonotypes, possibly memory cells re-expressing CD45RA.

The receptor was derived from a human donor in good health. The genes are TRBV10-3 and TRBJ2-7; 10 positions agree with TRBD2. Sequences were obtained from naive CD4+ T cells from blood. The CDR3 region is CAIKREGLWEQYF. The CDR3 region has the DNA TGTGCCATAAAGCGGGAGGGCCTTTGGGAGCAGTACTTC.